This T cell receptor beta chain stems from a study of blood T cell repertoires in COVID-19. Generated by immunoSEQ multiplex PCR, the TCRdb table keeps only in-frame clones and is missing some. The sample lists hundreds of thousands of clones, around 89% occurring once. The CDR3 has 14 amino acids. Trimming cost V 2 bases and J 7 bases; bases outside gene matches: 4. The germline V gene encodes CDR1 ENHRY and CDR2 SYGVKD. This receptor was taken from a man aged 45-65 years who had been exposed to COVID-19. The chain uses TRBV10-3 and TRBJ2-3; TRBD1 matches at 9 bases. The sequenced sample consisted of PBMCs or T cells enriched from blood (not recorded which). This CDR3 is CAISERQGGYTQYF. DNA for the CDR3: TGTGCCATCAGTGAGAGACAGGGGGGGTATACGCAGTATTTT.